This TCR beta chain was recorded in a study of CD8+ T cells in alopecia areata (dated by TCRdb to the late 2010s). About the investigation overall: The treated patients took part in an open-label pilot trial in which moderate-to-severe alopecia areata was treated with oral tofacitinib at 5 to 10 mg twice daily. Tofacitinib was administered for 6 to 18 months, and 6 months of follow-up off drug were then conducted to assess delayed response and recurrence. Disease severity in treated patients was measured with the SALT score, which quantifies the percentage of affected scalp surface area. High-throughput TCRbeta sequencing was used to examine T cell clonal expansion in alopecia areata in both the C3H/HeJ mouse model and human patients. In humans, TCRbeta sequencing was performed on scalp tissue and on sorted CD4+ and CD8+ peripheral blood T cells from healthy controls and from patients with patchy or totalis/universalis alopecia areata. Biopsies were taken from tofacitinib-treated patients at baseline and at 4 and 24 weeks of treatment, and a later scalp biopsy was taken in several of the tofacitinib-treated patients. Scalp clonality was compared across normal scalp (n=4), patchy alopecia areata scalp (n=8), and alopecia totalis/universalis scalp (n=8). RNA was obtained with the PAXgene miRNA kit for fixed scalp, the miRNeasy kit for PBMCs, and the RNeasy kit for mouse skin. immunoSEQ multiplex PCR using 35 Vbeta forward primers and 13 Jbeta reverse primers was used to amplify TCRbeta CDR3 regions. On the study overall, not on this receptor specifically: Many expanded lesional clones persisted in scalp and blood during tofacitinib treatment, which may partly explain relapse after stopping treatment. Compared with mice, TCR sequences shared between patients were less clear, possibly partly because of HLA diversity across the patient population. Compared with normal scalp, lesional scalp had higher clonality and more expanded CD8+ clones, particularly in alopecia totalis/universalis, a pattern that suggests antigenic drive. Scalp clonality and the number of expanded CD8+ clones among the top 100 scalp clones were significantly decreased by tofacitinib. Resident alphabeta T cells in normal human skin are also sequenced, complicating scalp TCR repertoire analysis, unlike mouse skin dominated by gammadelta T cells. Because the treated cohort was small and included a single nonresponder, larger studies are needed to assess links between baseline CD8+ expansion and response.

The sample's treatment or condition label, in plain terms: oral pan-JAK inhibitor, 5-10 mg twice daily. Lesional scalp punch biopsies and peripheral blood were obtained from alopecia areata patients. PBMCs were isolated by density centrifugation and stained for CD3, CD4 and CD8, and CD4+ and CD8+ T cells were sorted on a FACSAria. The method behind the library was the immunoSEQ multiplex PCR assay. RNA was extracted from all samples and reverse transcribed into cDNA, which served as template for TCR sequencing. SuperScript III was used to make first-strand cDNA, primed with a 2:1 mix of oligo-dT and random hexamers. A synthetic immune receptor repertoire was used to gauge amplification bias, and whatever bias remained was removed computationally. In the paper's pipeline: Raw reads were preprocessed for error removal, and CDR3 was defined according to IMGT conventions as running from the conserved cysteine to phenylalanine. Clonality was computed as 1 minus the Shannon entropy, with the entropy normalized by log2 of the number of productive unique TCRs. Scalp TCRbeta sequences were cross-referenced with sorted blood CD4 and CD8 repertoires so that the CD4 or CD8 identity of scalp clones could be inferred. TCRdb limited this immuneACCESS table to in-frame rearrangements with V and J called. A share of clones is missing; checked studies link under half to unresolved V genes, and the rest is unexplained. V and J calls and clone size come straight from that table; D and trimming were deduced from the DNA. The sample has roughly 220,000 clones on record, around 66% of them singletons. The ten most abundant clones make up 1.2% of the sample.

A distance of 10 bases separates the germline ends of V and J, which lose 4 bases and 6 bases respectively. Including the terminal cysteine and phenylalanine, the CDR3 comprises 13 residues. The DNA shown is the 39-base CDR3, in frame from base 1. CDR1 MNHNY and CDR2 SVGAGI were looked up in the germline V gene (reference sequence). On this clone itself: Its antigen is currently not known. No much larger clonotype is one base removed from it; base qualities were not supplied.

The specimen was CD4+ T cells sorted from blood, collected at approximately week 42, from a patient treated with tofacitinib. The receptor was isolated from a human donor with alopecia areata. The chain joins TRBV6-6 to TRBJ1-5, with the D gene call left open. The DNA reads TGTGCCAGCAGTTCGGATGGGGTTCAGCCCCAGCATTTT. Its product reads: CASSSDGVQPQHF.